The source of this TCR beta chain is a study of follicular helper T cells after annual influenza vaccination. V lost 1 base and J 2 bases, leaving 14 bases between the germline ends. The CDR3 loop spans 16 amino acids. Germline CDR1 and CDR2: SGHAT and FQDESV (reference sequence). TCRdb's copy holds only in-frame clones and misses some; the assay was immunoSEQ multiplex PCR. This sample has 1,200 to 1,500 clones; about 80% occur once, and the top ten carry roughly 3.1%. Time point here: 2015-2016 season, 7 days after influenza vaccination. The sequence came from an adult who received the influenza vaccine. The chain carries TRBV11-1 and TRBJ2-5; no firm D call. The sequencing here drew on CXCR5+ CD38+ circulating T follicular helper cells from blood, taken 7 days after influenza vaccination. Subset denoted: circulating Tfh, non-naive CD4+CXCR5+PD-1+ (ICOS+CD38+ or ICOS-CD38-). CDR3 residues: CASSLGRVVPQETQYF. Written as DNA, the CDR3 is TGTGCCAGCAGCTTAGGGAGAGTCGTACCTCAAGAGACCCAGTACTTC.